One and the same sample provided the 2 T cell receptor beta chains below, sequenced in a study of vaccination effects on CD4 cells after COVID-19. Pools of viral peptides were used by the ViraFEST assay to expand antigen-specific CD4+ T cells ahead of sequencing. Scientists isolated CD4+ T cells after an approximately 10-day culture period ended. Two doses of BNT162b2 or mRNA-1273 vaccine were administered to participants. TCRdb's table, derived via immunoSEQ multiplex PCR, lists solely in-frame clones and lacks some. The sample lists around 23,000 clones, 60% to 80% occurring once. The antigens of these receptors remain unknown. Here the sequenced sample was CD4+ T cells from PBMCs cultured with HCoV-229E spike peptides, taken after COVID-19 vaccination. These receptors were taken from a human donor who received a COVID-19 vaccine.

CDR3 region: CASSFRASGYTF. CDR3 nucleotide sequence: TGTGCCAGCAGCTTTCGGGCCTCTGGCTACACCTTC. The J gene is TRBJ1-2, the V gene TRBV7-9; unclear D gene. The CDR3 extends over 12 amino acids. The germline V gene encodes CDR1 SEHNR and CDR2 FQNEAQ (reference sequence). Deletions cut 3 bases from V and 7 bases from J, with 9 bases between.

V is TRBV7-8 and J is TRBJ2-3; 10 nucleotides match TRBD2. The CDR3 spans 16 residues. Trimming removed 3 bases from V and 5 bases from J; junction bases left unmatched: 8. Germline values: CDR1 SGHVS, CDR2 FQNEAQ. The CDR3 protein is CASSFPGLAGVDTQYF. CDR3 DNA: TGTGCCAGCAGCTTCCCTGGGCTAGCGGGAGTAGATACGCAGTATTTT. Together with reference TRBV7-8 and TRBJ2-3, the CDR3 gives the full variable domain: GAGVSQSPRYKVAKRGQDVALRCDPISGHVSLFWYQQALGQGPEFLTYFQNEAQLDKSGLPSDRFFAERPEGSVSTLKIQRTQQEDSAVYLCASSFPGLAGVDTQYFGPGTRLTVL.